The sample holds many counts of the clone carrying this TCR beta chain. Its target is unknown. V lost 2 bases, J lost 4 bases, and 0 bases lay in between. From germline, CDR1 is SNHLY and CDR2 FYNNEI. CDR3 size: 11 residues. Time point reported: sample taken at primary tumor resection. In TCRdb, the 5' RACE reads were re-called with MiXCR into one record per CDR3 protein. The sample has about 7,900 distinct CDR3 sequences, around 6.7% seen once. This record comes from a study of spatial heterogeneity in lung cancer. Across the study: Detection of beta-chain sequences consistently exceeded that of alpha-chain sequences.

Study outcomes and limitations: Intratumoral expanded alpha and beta TCR counts were found to track tumor mutation counts.

The rearrangement joins TRBV2 to TRBJ2-1; D gene uncertain. The clonotype comes from a female donor with early-stage non-small cell lung cancer. Here the sequenced sample was lung tumor tissue, taken at surgery. This CDR3 reads CASSEYNEQFF. In DNA, the CDR3 is TGTGCCAGCAGTGAATACAATGAGCAGTTCTTC.